Presented here are 10 T cell receptor beta chains from one specimen sequenced in a study of blood T cell repertoires in COVID-19. Sequenced by immunoSEQ multiplex PCR; TCRdb stores in-frame clones only, minus some. Here the sample spans 200,000 to 300,000 clones, 88% being singletons. The sequenced sample consisted of peripheral blood. Source of these receptors: a human donor in a cohort sampled during active COVID-19.

The rearrangement links TRBV9 to TRBJ2-5; 8 nucleotides match TRBD1. From germline, CDR1 is SGDLS and CDR2 YYNGEE. The CDR3 length is 16 residues. The V gene end was trimmed by 0 bases and the J gene end by 3 bases; junction bases not matched to a gene: 7. CDR3 amino acids: CASSVGGQATEETQYF. DNA for the CDR3: TGTGCCAGCAGCGTAGGGGGACAGGCGACCGAAGAGACCCAGTACTTC.

The chain carries TRBV9 and TRBJ1-1, with TRBD1 matching over 9 bases. CDR1 is SGDLS and CDR2 is YYNGEE in the germline V gene. V gave up 3 bases and J gave up 1 base; unmatched junction bases: 1. This CDR3 is 14 amino acids long. The DNA of the CDR3 is TGTGCCAGCAGCGCGGGACAGGGGAACACTGAAGCTTTCTTT. Amino acid sequence: CASSAGQGNTEAFF. The full variable domain, its missing parts supplied by reference TRBV9 and TRBJ1-1, is DSGVTQTPKHLITATGQRVTLRCSPRSGDLSVYWYQQSLDQGLQFLIQYYNGEERAKGNILERFSAQQFPDLHSELNLSSLELGDSALYFCASSAGQGNTEAFFGQGTRLTVV.

The chain employs TRBV6-5 and TRBJ1-3; D perhaps matches TRBD1 (6 bases). Germline CDR1 and CDR2: MNHEY and SVGAGI. This CDR3 contains 14 residues. V was pared by 6 bases and J by 3 bases, with 12 bases between. The CDR3 DNA reads TGTGCCAGCAGCCTCACAGGGCTTGGAAACACCATATATTTT. This translates into CASSLTGLGNTIYF.

J is TRBJ1-1 and V is TRBV19, with TRBD1 matching over 8 bases. The junction had 8 bases not matched to a gene; V was cut back by 4 bases and J by 7 bases. CDR3 length equals 14 residues. Germline-derived CDR1 and CDR2 are LNHDA and SQIVND (reference sequence). CDR3 loop: CASSKADRDFEAFF. The CDR3 DNA reads TGTGCCAGTAGTAAAGCGGACAGGGACTTTGAAGCTTTCTTT.

The genes are TRBV7-9 and TRBJ2-7, with a tentative D call TRBD2 (7 bases). V shed 5 bases and J shed 3 bases, with 14 bases lying between them. Germline values: CDR1 SEHNR, CDR2 FQNEAQ (reference sequence). This CDR3 region has 14 residues. The CDR3 spells CASSKGEGLYEQYF. CDR3 in DNA: TGTGCCAGCAGCAAGGGGGAGGGGCTCTACGAGCAGTACTTC. Using reference TRBV7-9 and TRBJ2-7 for the parts outside the CDR3, the full variable domain is DTGVSQNPRHKITKRGQNVTFRCDPISEHNRLYWYRQTLGQGPEFLTYFQNEAQLEKSRLLSDRFSAERPKGSFSTLEIQRTEQGDSAMYLCASSKGEGLYEQYFGPGTRLTVT.

This rearrangement joins TRBV5-1 to TRBJ2-5; a possible D gene is TRBD2 (6 bases). The CDR3 totals 16 residues. The V gene's germline CDR1 is SGHRS and CDR2 YFSETQ. With 0 bases removed from V and 2 bases from J, the gap between germline ends came to 14 bases. In nucleotides, the CDR3 is TGCGCCAGCAGCTTGGACGGCGGGGCACAACAAGAGACCCAGTACTTC. It codes for CASSLDGGAQQETQYF.

The chain combines TRBV5-1 with TRBJ1-4; 9 bases map to TRBD1. The germline gives CDR1 SGHRS, CDR2 YFSETQ. V lost 0 bases and J lost 0; bases outside the gene matches: 3. There are 17 residues in the CDR3. The CDR3 reads CASSLDRQGATNEKLFF. For the CDR3, the DNA is TGCGCCAGCAGCTTGGACCGACAGGGGGCAACTAATGAAAAACTGTTTTTT.

This chain connects TRBV11-2 to TRBJ1-4; TRBD1 agrees at 9 bases. CDR3 length equals 15 residues. Germline CDR1 SGHAT, CDR2 FQNNGV. V shed 1 base, J shed 5 bases, and the junction held 2 bases outside the gene matches. CDR3 nucleotide sequence: TGTGCCAGCAGCTTAGTAGGACAGGGGAATGAAAAACTGTTTTTT. Its translation is CASSLVGQGNEKLFF.

In regard to this clone: Other DNA sequences in this specimen translate into the identical CDR3. This chain joins TRBV6-5 and TRBJ2-7; D is ambiguous. Germline CDR1 MNHEY, CDR2 SVGAGI. The CDR3 runs 15 residues. The V and J ends lost 0 bases and 1 base respectively, with 10 bases between them. In nucleotides, the CDR3 is TGTGCCAGCAGTTACTCGGGCACGTTTTCCTACGAGCAGTACTTC. Its protein is CASSYSGTFSYEQYF.

The chain uses TRBV7-8 and TRBJ2-7, with 8 bases aligning to TRBD1. Germline values: CDR1 SGHVS, CDR2 FQNEAQ. CDR3 length: 14 amino acids. J gave up 2 bases and V 1 base, and 1 base lay outside the gene matches. CDR3 DNA: TGTGCCAGCAGCTTAGGGACAGGGACCTACGAGCAGTACTTC. This gives the protein CASSLGTGTYEQYF.